The 4 T cell receptor beta chains given below trace back to one sample, sequenced in a study of control samples from healthy donors and cancer patients. Clones were sequenced by immunoSEQ multiplex PCR, and TCRdb holds only the in-frame ones, with some missing. This sample yields 100,000 to 150,000 clones, of which roughly nine tenths are seen a single time; roughly 40% belongs to the top ten. Input material: blood. These receptor sequences come from a man aged 45-65 years in good health.

The rearrangement joins TRBV10-3 to TRBJ2-5; possibly TRBD2 for D (5 bases). The CDR3 consists of 17 residues. Trimming took off 3 bases at V and 4 bases at J, with 21 bases between the two ends. From germline, CDR1 is ENHRY and CDR2 SYGVKD. The CDR3 region has the DNA TGTGCCATCAGTGAACGTGGAGGACTTGCTGCTGGAGAGACCCAGTACTTC. Its protein is CAISERGGLAAGETQYF.

The chain is built from TRBV9 and TRBJ1-1, with a tentative D call TRBD1 (6 bases). Per germline, CDR1 SGDLS and CDR2 YYNGEE. The CDR3 has 13 residues. The V gene lost 4 bases and the J gene lost 8 bases, with 15 bases spanning the gap. CDR3: CASSFRQDGEAFF. CDR3 sequence (DNA): TGTGCCAGCAGCTTCCGACAGGACGGGGAAGCTTTCTTT.

V is TRBV10-3 and J is TRBJ2-5; D perhaps matches TRBD1 (5 bases). V was clipped by 3 bases and J by 1 base, with 12 bases between them. CDR1 and CDR2 (germline): ENHRY, SYGVKD. The CDR3 has 15 residues. Here the CDR3 reads CAISDLKGPQETQYF. CDR3 sequence (DNA): TGTGCCATCAGTGATTTGAAGGGGCCCCAAGAGACCCAGTACTTC.

The chain has TRBV19 and TRBJ1-1; TRBD1 matches at 11 bases. V shed 6 bases, J shed 3 bases, and the junction held 6 bases outside the gene matches. In germline, CDR1 is LNHDA, CDR2 SQIVND (reference sequence). The CDR3 has 15 residues. This CDR3 reads CASSRTGGMDTEAFF. DNA of the CDR3: TGTGCCAGTAGCAGGACAGGGGGCATGGACACTGAAGCTTTCTTT. The whole variable domain, filled in from reference TRBV19 and TRBJ1-1, reads DGGITQSPKYLFRKEGQNVTLSCEQNLNHDAMYWYRQDPGQGLRLIYYSQIVNDFQKGDIAEGYSVSREKKESFPLTVTSAQKNPTAFYLCASSRTGGMDTEAFFGQGTRLTVV.